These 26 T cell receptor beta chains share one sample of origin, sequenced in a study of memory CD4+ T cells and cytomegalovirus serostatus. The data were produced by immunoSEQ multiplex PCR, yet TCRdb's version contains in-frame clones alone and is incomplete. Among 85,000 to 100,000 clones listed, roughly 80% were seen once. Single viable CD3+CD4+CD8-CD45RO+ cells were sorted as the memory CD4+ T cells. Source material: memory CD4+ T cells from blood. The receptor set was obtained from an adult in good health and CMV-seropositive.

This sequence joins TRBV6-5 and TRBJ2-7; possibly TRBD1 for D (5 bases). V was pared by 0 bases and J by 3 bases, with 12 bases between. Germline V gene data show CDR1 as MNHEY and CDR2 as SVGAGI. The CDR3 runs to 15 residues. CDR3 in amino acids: CASSYSVLGHYEQYF. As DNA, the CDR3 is TGTGCCAGCAGTTACTCGGTGCTAGGACACTACGAGCAGTACTTC.

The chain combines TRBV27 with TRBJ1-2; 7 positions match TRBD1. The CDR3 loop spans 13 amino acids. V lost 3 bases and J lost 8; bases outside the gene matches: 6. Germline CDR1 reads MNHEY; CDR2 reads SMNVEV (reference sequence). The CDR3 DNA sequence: TGTGCCAGCAGTTTCGGACAGGCGGGGGGCTACACCTTC. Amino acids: CASSFGQAGGYTF.

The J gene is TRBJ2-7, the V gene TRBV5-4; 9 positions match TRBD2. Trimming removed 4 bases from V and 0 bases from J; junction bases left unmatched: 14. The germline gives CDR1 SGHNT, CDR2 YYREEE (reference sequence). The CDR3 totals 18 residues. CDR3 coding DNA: TGTGCCAGCAGCCAAGAGGGTAGCGGGAGATCCGGCTCCTACGAGCAGTACTTC. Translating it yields CASSQEGSGRSGSYEQYF.

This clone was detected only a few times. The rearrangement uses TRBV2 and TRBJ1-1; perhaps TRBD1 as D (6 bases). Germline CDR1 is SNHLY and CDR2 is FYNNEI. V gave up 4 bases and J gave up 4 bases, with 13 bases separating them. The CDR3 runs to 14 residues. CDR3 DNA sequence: TGTGCCAGCAGTGTTTTTGAGGGGGGCACTGAAGCTTTCTTT. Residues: CASSVFEGGTEAFF.

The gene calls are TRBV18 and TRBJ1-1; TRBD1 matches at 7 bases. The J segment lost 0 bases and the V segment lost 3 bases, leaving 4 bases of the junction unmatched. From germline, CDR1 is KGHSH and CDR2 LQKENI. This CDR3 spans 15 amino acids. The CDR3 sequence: CASSPGQIMNTEAFF. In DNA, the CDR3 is TGTGCCAGCTCACCGGGACAGATTATGAACACTGAAGCTTTCTTT.

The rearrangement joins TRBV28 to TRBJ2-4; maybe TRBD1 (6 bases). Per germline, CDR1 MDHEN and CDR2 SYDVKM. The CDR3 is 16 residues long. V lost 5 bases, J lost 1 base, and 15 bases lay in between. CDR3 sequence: CASSPGQPGAKNIQYF. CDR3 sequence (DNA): TGTGCCAGCAGTCCTGGACAGCCAGGGGCCAAAAACATTCAGTACTTC.

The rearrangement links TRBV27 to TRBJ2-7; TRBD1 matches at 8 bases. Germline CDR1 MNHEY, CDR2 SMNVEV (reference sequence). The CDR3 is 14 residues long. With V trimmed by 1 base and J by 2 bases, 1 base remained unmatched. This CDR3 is CASSLWGQAYEQYF. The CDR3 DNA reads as TGTGCCAGCAGTTTATGGGGACAGGCCTACGAGCAGTACTTC.

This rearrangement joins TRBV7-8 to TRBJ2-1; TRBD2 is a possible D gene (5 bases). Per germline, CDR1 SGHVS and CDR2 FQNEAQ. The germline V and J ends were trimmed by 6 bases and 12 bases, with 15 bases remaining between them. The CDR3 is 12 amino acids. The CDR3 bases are TGTGCCAGCAGTCTACTAGGTTTTTTGCAGTTCTTC. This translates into CASSLLGFLQFF.

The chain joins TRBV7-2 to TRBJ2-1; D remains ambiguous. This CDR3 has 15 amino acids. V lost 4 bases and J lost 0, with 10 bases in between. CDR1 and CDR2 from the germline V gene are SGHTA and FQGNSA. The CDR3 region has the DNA TGTGCCAGCAGCTCGTCCAGATACTCCTACAATGAGCAGTTCTTC. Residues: CASSSSRYSYNEQFF.

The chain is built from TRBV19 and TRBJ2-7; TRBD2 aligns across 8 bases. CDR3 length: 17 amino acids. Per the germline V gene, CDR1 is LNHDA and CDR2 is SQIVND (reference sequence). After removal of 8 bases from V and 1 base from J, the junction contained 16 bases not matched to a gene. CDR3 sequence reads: CASASGSSAEFSYEQYF. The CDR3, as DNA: TGTGCCAGTGCAAGCGGGAGTTCTGCCGAATTTTCCTACGAGCAGTACTTC.

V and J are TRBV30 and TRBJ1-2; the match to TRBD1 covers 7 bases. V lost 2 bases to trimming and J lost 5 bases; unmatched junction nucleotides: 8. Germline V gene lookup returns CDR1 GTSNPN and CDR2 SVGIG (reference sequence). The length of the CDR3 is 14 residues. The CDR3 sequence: CAWSQMGQIYGYTF. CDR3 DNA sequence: TGTGCCTGGAGTCAGATGGGACAGATATATGGCTACACCTTC.

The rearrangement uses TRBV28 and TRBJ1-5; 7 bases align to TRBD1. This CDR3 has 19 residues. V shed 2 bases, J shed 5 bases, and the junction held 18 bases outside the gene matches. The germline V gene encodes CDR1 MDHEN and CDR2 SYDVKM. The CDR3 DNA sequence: TGTGCCAGCAGTTTAAGGGACCCTCTTACAGGGGTCCAGGATCAGCCCCAGCATTTT. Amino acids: CASSLRDPLTGVQDQPQHF.

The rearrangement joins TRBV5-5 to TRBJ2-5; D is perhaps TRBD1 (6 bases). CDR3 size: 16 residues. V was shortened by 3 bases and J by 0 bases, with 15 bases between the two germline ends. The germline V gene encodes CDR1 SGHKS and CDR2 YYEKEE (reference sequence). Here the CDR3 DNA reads TGTGCCAGCAGCTCCTCCCCCGGACAGCACCAAGAGACCCAGTACTTC. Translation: CASSSSPGQHQETQYF. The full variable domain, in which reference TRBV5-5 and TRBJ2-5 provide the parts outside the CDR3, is DAGVTQSPTHLIKTRGQQVTLRCSPISGHKSVSWYQQVLGQGPQFIFQYYEKEERGRGNFPDRFSARQFPNYSSELNVNALLLGDSALYLCASSSSPGQHQETQYFGPGTRLLVL.

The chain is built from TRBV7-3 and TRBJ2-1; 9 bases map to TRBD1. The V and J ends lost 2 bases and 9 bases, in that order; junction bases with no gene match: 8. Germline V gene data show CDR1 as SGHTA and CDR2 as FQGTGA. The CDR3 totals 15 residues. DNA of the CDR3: TGTGCCAGCAGCTTATCGGGACAGGGCACACCTGAGCAGTTCTTC. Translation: CASSLSGQGTPEQFF.

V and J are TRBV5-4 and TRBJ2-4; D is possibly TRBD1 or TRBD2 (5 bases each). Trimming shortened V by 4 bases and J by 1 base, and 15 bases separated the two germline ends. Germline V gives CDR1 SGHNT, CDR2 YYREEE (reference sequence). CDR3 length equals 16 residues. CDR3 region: CASSPNGGRAKNIQYF. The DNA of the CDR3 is TGTGCCAGCAGCCCCAATGGGGGTAGGGCCAAAAACATTCAGTACTTC.

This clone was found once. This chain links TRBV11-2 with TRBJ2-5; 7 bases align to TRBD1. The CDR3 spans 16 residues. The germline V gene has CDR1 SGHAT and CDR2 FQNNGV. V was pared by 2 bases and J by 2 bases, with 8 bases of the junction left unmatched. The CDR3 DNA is TGTGCCAGCAGCTTAACCCGGGACAGCCAACAAGAGACCCAGTACTTC. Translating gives CASSLTRDSQQETQYF.

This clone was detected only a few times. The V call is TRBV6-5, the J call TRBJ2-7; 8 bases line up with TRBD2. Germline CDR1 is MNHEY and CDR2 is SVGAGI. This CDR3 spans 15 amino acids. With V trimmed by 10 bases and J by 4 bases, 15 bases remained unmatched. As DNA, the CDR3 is TGTGCCATCTCGCGGGGAGCGGGAGTGTCTTACGAGCAGTACTTC. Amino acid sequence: CAISRGAGVSYEQYF.

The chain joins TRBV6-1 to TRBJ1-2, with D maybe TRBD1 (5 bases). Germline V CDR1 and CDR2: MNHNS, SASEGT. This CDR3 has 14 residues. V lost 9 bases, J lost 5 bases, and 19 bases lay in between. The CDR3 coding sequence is TGTGCCAGTGGCCAAACAGACAGTGTGTATGGCTACACCTTC. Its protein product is CASGQTDSVYGYTF.

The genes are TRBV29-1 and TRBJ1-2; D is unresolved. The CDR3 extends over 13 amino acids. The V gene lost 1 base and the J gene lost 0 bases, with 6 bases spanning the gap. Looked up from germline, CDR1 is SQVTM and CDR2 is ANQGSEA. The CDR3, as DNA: TGCAGCGTTGAAGGCAGGACTAACTATGGCTACACCTTC. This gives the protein CSVEGRTNYGYTF.

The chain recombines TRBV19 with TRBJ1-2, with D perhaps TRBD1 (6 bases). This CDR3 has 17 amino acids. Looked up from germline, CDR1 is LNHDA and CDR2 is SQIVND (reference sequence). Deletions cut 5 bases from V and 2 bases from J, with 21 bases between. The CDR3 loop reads CASSYATGARGNYGYTF. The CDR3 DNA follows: TGTGCCAGTAGTTACGCGACAGGCGCCCGCGGGAACTATGGCTACACCTTC.

The CDR3, as DNA: TGTGCCAGCAGCTTCCTTTACCGGGACAGGGCGAACAATGAGCAGTTCTTC. Its translation is CASSFLYRDRANNEQFF. This rearrangement joins TRBV5-8 to TRBJ2-1, with 9 positions matching TRBD1. V was clipped by 2 bases and J by 5 bases; unmatched bases: 11. Germline V gene lookup returns CDR1 SGHTS and CDR2 YDEGEE. The CDR3 is made up of 17 amino acids.

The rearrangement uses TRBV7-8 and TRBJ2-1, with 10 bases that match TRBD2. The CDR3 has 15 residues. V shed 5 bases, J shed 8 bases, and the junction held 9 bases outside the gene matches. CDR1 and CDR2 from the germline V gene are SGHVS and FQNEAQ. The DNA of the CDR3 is TGTGCCAGCAGCCAAACTAGCGGGGTGATATATGAGCAGTTCTTC. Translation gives CASSQTSGVIYEQFF.

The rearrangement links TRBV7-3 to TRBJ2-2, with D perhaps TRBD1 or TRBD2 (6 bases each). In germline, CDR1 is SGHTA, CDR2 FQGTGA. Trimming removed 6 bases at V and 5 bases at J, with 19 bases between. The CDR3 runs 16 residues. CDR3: CASSGKSGGGTGELFF. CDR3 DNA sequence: TGTGCCAGCAGTGGAAAGAGCGGAGGGGGGACCGGGGAGCTGTTTTTT.

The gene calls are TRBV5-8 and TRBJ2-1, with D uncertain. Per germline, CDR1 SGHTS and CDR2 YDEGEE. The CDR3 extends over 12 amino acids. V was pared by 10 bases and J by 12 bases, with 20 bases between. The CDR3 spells CACMGQALGQFF. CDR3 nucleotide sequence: TGTGCCTGTATGGGCCAGGCTCTTGGGCAGTTCTTC. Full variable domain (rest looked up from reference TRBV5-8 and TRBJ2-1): EAGVTQSPTHLIKTRGQQATLRCSPISGHTSVYWYQQALGLGLQFLLWYDEGEERNRGNFPPRFSGRQFPNYSSELNVNALELEDSALYLCACMGQALGQFFGPGTRLTVL.

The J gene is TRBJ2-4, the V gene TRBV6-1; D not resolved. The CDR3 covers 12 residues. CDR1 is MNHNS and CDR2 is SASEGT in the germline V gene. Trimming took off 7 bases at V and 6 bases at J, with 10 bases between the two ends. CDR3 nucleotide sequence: TGTGCCAGCACGTACGAAAGAAACATTCAGTACTTC. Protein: CASTYERNIQYF.

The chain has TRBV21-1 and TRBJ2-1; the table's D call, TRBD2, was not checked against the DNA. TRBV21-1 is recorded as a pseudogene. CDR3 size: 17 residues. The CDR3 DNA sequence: TGTGCCAGCAGCAAAATCGCGGGACTAGCGGGGTCTGGCGAGCAGTTCTTC. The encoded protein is CASSKIAGLAGSGEQFF.